A single sample gave rise to the 12 T cell receptor beta chains below, sequenced in a study of vaccination effects on CD4 cells after COVID-19. Using viral peptide pools, the ViraFEST assay grew out antigen-specific CD4+ T cells prior to sequencing. A 10-day culture period preceded the isolation of CD4+ T cells. It was between March and December 2020 that the person had a SARS-CoV-2 infection confirmed by PCR. It was two doses of either the BNT162b2 or mRNA-1273 vaccine that participants received. Libraries were prepared by immunoSEQ multiplex PCR; TCRdb keeps only in-frame clonotypes and omits some of them. The sample consists of 13,000 to 15,000 clones, approximately 78% of them appearing once. What these receptors recognize is not known. The sample consisted of CD4+ T cells from PBMCs cultured with HCoV-NL63 spike peptides, taken after COVID-19 vaccination. Receptors originate from a human donor who had a prior SARS-CoV-2 infection.

The chain carries TRBV2 and TRBJ1-1; TRBD1 matches 9 bases. Unmatched junction bases numbered 5, after V lost 6 bases and J lost 0 bases. The CDR3 covers 15 residues. The germline V gene encodes CDR1 SNHLY and CDR2 FYNNEI. The CDR3 nucleotides read TGTGCCAGCAGGGACAGGGGCTATTTGAACACTGAAGCTTTCTTT. This translates into CASRDRGYLNTEAFF.

The chain recombines TRBV5-1 with TRBJ2-7, with 12 bases fitting TRBD2. This CDR3 region has 15 residues. With 4 bases clipped from V and 4 bases from J, the junction kept 6 bases outside the gene matches. The germline V gene has CDR1 SGHRS and CDR2 YFSETQ. This CDR3 reads CASSKGLAGNYEQYF. The CDR3 DNA follows: TGCGCCAGCAGCAAAGGACTAGCGGGGAATTACGAGCAGTACTTC.

The rearrangement links TRBV7-9 to TRBJ1-1; D gene ambiguous. The CDR3 has 12 residues. Trimming cost V 2 bases and J 2 bases, with 3 bases left between them. Germline V gene data show CDR1 as SEHNR and CDR2 as FQNEAQ (reference sequence). CDR3 protein: CASSLLNTEAFF. CDR3 DNA sequence: TGTGCCAGCAGCTTACTAAACACTGAAGCTTTCTTT. The variable domain in full, with the rest retrieved from reference TRBV7-9 and TRBJ1-1, is DTGVSQNPRHKITKRGQNVTFRCDPISEHNRLYWYRQTLGQGPEFLTYFQNEAQLEKSRLLSDRFSAERPKGSFSTLEIQRTEQGDSAMYLCASSLLNTEAFFGQGTRLTVV.

The CDR3 reads CASSFFGVGNQPQHF. The CDR3 DNA is TGTGCCAGCAGTTTCTTCGGCGTGGGGAATCAGCCCCAGCATTTT. The J gene is TRBJ1-5, the V gene TRBV28; D gene uncertain. The germline V and J ends were trimmed by 3 bases and 4 bases, with 13 bases remaining between them. Germline V gene lookup returns CDR1 MDHEN and CDR2 SYDVKM. The CDR3 consists of 15 residues.

This chain links TRBV2 with TRBJ2-7; D may correspond to TRBD1 or TRBD2 (5 bases each). There are 13 residues in the CDR3. Germline loops: CDR1 SNHLY, CDR2 FYNNEI. V was trimmed by 4 bases and J by 0 bases, leaving 7 bases between them. Written as DNA, the CDR3 is TGTGCCAGCAGTGGGGGGTACTCCTACGAGCAGTACTTC. Translating it yields CASSGGYSYEQYF.

The table lists this clone with a few counts. The chain joins TRBV7-2 to TRBJ1-5; D is possibly TRBD1 (5 bases). Looked up from germline, CDR1 is SGHTA and CDR2 is FQGNSA. Trimming shortened V by 4 bases and J by 5 bases, and 12 bases separated the two germline ends. The CDR3 covers 14 residues. This CDR3 is CASSSDMAHQPQHF. Written as DNA, the CDR3 is TGTGCCAGCAGCTCGGACATGGCGCATCAGCCCCAGCATTTT. Full variable domain (rest looked up from reference TRBV7-2 and TRBJ1-5): GAGVSQSPSNKVTEKGKDVELRCDPISGHTALYWYRQSLGQGLEFLIYFQGNSAPDKSGLPSDRFSAERTGGSVSTLTIQRTQQEDSAVYLCASSSDMAHQPQHFGDGTRLSIL.

As concerns this clone: Other DNA sequences of this sample code for an identical CDR3. The gene calls are TRBV7-3 and TRBJ2-2; 7 bases agree with TRBD2. V lost 1 base and J lost 4; bases outside the gene matches: 0. CDR1 is SGHTA, CDR2 FQGTGA, per germline. This CDR3 has 14 amino acids. In DNA, the CDR3 is TGTGCCAGCAGCTTAAGGGGGGGCACCGGGGAGCTGTTTTTT. It codes for CASSLRGGTGELFF. The variable domain in full, completed from reference TRBV7-3 and TRBJ2-2, reads GAGVSQTPSNKVTEKGKYVELRCDPISGHTALYWYRQSLGQGPEFLIYFQGTGAADDSGLPNDRFFAVRPEGSVSTLKIQRTERGDSAVYLCASSLRGGTGELFFGEGSRLTVL.

CDR3 loop: CASSFFPHQGRGYTF. CDR3 coding DNA: TGTGCCAGCAGTTTTTTCCCACACCAAGGCCGGGGCTACACCTTC. The rearrangement links TRBV27 to TRBJ1-2; D is uncertain. The V gene lost 3 bases and the J gene lost 8 bases, with 19 bases spanning the gap. This CDR3 has 15 residues. Germline loops: CDR1 MNHEY, CDR2 SMNVEV (reference sequence).

The rearrangement links TRBV3-1 (or the pseudogene TRBV3-2) to TRBJ1-1, with a possible D match to TRBD1 (5 bases). V lost 4 bases to trimming and J lost 4 bases, with 10 bases between them. This CDR3 spans 13 amino acids. CDR1 and CDR2 from the germline V gene are LGHDT and YNNKEL (reference sequence). This CDR3 reads CASSPPGFTEAFF. CDR3 nucleotide sequence: TGTGCCAGCAGCCCACCAGGGTTCACTGAAGCTTTCTTT.

Only a few counts were recorded for this clone. The V gene is TRBV21-1, the J gene TRBJ2-3. TRBV21-1 counts as a pseudogene. This CDR3 is built from 15 residues. The CDR3: CASSNVQGGTDTQYF. CDR3 nucleotide sequence: TGTGCCAGCAGCAACGTGCAGGGGGGGACAGATACGCAGTATTTT.

V and J are TRBV11-3 and TRBJ2-7, with 9 bases aligning to TRBD1. CDR1 and CDR2 (germline): SGHNT, YENEEA. CDR3 length: 18 residues. V was clipped by 4 bases and J by 3 bases; unmatched bases: 16. CDR3 in DNA: TGTGCCAGCAGCTCCGGGACAGGGAGATCTTCTCCGGACTACGAGCAGTACTTC. It is translated as CASSSGTGRSSPDYEQYF.

The chain uses TRBV24-1 and TRBJ2-5; D uncertain. The CDR3 runs to 14 residues. Germline assignment: CDR1 KGHDR and CDR2 SFDVKD. Trimming took off 0 bases at V and 5 bases at J, with 9 bases between the two ends. The CDR3 spells CATSDLGPRETQYF. The CDR3 coding sequence is TGTGCCACCAGTGATTTGGGGCCCCGGGAGACCCAGTACTTC.